Below, one T cell receptor (beta chain) is given with its context. Its specificity is not known. Sequencing was performed with immunoSEQ multiplex PCR; in TCRdb, only in-frame clones are kept and a portion is missing. The sample has approximately 65,000 clones, roughly nine tenths seen once; the top ten hold 1% to 1.2%. The data stem from a study of OX40 agonist ivuxolimab in advanced cancers. Overall study context: The study treated patients with ivuxolimab, an agonistic anti-OX40 (CD134) antibody. Study-wide points: At 0.1 to 3.0 mg/kg, clonal expansion of CD4+ and CD8+ blood T cells had occurred by week 6. Partial responders treated at 0.1-3.0 mg/kg exhibited clonal expansion among the lowest measured.

Germline CDR1 and CDR2: SGHAT and FQNNGV. There are 17 residues in the CDR3. Trimming cost V 0 bases and J 1 base; bases outside gene matches: 7. The gene calls are TRBV11-2 and TRBJ2-5, with 8 positions matching TRBD2. Sequenced here: CD4+ or CD8+ T cells sorted from blood, sampled in a trial of the OX40 agonist ivuxolimab. This receptor was taken from an adult with an advanced solid tumor such as melanoma, head and neck, liver or kidney cancer. The CDR3 nucleotides are TGTGCCAGCAGCTTAGAATTTCAAGCGGGGGCCCAAGAGACCCAGTACTTC. This gives the protein CASSLEFQAGAQETQYF.